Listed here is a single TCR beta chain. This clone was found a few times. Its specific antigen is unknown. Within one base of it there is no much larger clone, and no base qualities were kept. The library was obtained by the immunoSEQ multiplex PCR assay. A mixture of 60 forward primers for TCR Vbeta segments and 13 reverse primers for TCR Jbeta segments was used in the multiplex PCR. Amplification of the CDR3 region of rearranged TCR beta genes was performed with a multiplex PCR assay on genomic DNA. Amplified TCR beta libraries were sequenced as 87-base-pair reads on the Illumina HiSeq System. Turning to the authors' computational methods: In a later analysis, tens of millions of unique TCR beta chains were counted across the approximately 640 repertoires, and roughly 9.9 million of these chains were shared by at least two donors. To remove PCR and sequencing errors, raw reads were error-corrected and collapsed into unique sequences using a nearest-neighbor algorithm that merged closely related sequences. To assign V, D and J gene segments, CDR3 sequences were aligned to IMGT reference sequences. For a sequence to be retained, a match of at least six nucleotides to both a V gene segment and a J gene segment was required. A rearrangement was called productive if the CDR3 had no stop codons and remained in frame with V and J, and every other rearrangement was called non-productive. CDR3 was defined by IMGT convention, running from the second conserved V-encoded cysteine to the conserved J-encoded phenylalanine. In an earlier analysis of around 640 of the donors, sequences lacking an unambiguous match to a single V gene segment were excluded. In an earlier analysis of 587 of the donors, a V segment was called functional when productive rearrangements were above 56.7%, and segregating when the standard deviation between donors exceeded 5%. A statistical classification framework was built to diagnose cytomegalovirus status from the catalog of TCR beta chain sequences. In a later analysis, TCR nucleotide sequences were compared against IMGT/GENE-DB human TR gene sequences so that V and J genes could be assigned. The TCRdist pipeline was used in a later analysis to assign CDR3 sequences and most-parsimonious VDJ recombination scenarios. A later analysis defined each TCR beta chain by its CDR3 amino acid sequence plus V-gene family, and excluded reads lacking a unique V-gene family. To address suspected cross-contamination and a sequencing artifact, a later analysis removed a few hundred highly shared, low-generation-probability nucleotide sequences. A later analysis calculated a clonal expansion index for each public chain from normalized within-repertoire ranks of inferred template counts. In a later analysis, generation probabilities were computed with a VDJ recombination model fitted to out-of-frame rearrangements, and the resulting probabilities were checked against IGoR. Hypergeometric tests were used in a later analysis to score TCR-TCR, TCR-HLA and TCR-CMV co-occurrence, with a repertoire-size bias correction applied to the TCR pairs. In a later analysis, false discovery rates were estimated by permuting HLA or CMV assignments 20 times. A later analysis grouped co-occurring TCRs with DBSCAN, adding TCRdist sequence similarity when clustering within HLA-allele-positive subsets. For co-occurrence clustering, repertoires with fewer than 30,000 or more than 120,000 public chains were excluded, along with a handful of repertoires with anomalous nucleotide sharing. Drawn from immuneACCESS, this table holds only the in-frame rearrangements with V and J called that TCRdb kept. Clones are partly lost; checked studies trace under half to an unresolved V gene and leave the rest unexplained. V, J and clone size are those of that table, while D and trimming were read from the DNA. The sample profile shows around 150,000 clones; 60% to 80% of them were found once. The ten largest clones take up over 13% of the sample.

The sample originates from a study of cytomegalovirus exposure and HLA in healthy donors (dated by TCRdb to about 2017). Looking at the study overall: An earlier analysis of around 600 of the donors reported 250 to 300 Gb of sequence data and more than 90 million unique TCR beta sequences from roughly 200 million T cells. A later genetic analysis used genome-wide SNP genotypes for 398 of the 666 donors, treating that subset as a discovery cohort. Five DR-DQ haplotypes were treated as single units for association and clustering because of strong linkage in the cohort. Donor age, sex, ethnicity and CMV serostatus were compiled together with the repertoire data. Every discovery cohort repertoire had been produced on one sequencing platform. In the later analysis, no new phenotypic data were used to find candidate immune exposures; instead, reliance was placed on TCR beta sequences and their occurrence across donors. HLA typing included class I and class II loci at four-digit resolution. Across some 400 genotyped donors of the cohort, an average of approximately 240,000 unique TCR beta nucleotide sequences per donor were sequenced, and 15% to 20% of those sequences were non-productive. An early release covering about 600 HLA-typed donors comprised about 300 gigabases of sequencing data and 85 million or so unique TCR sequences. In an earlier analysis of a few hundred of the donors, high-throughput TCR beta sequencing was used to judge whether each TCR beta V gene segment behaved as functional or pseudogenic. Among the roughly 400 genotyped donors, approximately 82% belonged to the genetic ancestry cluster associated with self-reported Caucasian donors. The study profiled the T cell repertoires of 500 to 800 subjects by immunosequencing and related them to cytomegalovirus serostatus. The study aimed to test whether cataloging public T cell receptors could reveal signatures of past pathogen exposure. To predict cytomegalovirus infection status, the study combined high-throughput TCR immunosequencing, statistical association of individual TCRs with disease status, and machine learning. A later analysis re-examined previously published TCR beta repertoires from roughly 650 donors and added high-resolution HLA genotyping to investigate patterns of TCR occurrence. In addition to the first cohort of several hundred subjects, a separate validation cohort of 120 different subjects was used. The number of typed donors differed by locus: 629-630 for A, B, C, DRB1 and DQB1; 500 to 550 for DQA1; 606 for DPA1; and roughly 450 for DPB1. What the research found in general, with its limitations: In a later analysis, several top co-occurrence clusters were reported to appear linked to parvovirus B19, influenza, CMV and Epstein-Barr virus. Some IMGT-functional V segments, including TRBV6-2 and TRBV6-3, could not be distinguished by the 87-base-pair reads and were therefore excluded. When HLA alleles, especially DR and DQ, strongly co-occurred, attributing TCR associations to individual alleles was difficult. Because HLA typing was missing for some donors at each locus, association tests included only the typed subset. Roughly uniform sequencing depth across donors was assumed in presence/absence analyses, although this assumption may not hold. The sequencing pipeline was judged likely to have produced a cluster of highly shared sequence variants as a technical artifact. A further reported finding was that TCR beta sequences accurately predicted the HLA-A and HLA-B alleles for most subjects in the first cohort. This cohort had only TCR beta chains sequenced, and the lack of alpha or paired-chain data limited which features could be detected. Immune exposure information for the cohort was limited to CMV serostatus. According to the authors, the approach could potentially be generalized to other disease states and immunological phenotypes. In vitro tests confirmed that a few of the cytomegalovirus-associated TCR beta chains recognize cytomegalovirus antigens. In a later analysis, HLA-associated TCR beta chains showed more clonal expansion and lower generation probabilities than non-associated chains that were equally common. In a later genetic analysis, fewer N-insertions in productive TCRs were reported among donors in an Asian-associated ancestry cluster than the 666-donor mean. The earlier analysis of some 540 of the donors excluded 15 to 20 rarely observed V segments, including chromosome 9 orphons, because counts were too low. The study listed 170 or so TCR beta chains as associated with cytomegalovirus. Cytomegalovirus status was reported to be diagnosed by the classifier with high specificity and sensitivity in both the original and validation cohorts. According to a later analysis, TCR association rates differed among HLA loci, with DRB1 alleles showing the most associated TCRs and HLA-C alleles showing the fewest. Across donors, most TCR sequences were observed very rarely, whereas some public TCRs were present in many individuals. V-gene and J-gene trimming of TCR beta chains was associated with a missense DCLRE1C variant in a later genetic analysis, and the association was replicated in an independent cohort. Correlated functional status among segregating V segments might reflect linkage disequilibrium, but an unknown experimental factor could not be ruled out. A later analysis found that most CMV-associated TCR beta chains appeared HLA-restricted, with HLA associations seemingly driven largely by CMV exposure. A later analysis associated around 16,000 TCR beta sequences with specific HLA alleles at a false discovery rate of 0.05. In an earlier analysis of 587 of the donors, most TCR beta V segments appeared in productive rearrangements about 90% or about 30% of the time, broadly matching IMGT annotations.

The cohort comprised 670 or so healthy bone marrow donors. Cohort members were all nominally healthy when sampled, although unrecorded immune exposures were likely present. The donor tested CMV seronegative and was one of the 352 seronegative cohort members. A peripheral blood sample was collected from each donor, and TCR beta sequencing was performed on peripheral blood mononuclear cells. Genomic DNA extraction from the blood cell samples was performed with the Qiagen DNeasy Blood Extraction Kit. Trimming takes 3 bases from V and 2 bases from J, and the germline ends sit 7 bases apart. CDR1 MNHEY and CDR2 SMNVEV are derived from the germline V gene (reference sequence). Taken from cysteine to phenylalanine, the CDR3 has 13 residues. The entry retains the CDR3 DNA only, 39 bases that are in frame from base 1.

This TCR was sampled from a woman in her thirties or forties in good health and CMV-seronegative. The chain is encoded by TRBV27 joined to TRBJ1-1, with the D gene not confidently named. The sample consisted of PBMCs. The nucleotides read TGTGCCAGCAGTTTGGGCCACAACACTGAAGCTTTCTTT. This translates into CASSLGHNTEAFF.